This T cell receptor beta chain emerged from a study of blood T cells in healthy people across ages. General study points: Age brought a roughly linear fall in TCR beta diversity measured per million T cells. Comparison with aged donors showed that long-lived donors had more naive CD4+ cells and higher diversity.

Note on this clonotype: Its antigen is currently unknown.

Every donor contributed about 10 milliliters of peripheral blood by blood draw. With a J-beta primer mix and a sample-barcoded 5' primer, a second PCR ran about 7 to 11 cycles. Each of the cDNA molecules was tagged by a template-switch adaptor with 12 random nucleotides. Each CDR3 protein gets one entry after TCRdb re-called the 5' RACE reads with MiXCR. Among about 1.8 million distinct CDR3 sequences listed, around half were seen once. The clonotype originates from a woman aged 40 to 50 in good health. Sequencing was carried out using blood.

CDR3 residues: CASSGRQNSNEQYF. CDR3 nucleotides: TGTGCCAGCAGCGGGCGACAGAATTCTAACGAGCAGTACTTC. The chain uses TRBV9 and TRBJ2-7; perhaps TRBD1 as D (5 bases). With 3 bases removed from V and 5 bases from J, the gap between germline ends came to 15 bases. The CDR3 is 14 amino acids. Looked up from germline, CDR1 is SGDLS and CDR2 is YYNGEE.